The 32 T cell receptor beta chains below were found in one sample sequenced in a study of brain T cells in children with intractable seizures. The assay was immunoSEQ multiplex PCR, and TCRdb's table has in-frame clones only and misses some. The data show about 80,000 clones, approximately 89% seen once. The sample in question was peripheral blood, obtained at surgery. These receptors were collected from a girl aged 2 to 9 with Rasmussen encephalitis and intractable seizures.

The CDR3, as DNA: TGTGCCACCAGTCGAACAGGGCTTCAGCCCCAGCATTTT. Protein sequence: CATSRTGLQPQHF. The chain combines TRBV24-1 with TRBJ1-5; the D gene is possibly TRBD1 (6 bases). V lost 6 bases and J lost 6, with 11 bases in between. The CDR3 length is 13 residues. The germline V gene encodes CDR1 KGHDR and CDR2 SFDVKD.

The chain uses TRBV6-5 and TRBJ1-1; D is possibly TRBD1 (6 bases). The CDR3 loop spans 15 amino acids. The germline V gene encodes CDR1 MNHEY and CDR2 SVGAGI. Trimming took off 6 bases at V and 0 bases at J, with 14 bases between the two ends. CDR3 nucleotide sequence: TGTGCCAGCAGCCGACAGGTTATCGTGAACACTGAAGCTTTCTTT. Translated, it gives CASSRQVIVNTEAFF.

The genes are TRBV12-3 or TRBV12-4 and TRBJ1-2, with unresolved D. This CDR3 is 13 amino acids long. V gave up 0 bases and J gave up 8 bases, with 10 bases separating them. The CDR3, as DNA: TGTGCCAGCAGTTTAGCGCGGGCAGCGGGCTACACCTTC. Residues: CASSLARAAGYTF.

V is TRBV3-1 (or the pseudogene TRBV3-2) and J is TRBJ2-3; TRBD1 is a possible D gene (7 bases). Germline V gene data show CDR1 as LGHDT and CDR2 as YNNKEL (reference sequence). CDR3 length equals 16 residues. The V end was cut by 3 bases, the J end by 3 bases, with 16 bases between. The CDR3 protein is CASSHRGGGRTDTQYF. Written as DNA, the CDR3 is TGTGCCAGCAGCCACCGTGGAGGGGGCAGAACAGATACGCAGTATTTT.

The chain's CDR3 is CASGTGNTIYF. Written as DNA, the CDR3 is TGTGCCAGCGGGACGGGAAACACCATATATTTT. This chain uses TRBV28 with TRBJ1-3, with D tentatively TRBD1 (5 bases). The CDR3 has 11 amino acids. The germline V gene encodes CDR1 MDHEN and CDR2 SYDVKM. With 8 bases removed from V and 4 bases from J, the gap between germline ends came to 6 bases.

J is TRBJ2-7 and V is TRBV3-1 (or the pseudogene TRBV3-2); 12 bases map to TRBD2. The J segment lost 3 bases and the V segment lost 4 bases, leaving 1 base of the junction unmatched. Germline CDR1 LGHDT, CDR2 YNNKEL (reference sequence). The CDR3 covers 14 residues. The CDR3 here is CASSLGLAGYEQYF. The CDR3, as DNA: TGTGCCAGCAGCCTGGGACTAGCGGGCTACGAGCAGTACTTC.

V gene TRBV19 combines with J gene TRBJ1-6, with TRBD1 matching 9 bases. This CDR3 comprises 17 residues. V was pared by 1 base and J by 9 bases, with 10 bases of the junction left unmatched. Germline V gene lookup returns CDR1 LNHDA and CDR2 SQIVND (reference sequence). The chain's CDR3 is CASSIGLRTGEVSPLHF. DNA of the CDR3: TGTGCCAGTAGTATAGGATTACGGACAGGGGAAGTTTCACCCCTCCACTTT.

DNA of the CDR3: TGTGCCAGCAGTTACCAGGGGACCCCTGGGGCCAACGTCCTGACTTTC. Translating gives CASSYQGTPGANVLTF. The rearrangement links TRBV6-5 to TRBJ2-6; tentative D call: TRBD1 (6 bases). There are 16 residues in the CDR3. The germline CDR1 and CDR2 sequences are MNHEY and SVGAGI. V dropped 2 bases and J dropped 2 bases, with 10 bases sitting between them.

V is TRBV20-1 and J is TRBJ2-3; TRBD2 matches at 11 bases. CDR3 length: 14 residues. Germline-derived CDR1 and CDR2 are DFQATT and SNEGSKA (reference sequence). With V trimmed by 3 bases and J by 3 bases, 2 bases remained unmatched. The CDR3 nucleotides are TGCAGTGCTAGTAGCGGGGGGGCGACAGATACGCAGTATTTT. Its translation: CSASSGGATDTQYF.

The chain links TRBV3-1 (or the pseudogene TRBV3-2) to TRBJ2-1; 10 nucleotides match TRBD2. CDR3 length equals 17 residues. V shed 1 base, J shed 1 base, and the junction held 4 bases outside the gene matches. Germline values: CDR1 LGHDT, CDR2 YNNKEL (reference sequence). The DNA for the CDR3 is TGTGCCAGCAGCCAAGGATTTAGCGGGGGGTCCTACAATGAGCAGTTCTTC. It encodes CASSQGFSGGSYNEQFF.

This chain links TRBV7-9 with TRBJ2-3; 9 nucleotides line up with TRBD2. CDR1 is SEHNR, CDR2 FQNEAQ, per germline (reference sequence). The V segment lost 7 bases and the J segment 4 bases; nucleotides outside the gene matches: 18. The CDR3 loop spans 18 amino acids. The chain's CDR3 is CASTRGGLARPGPDTQYF. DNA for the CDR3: TGTGCCAGCACCCGTGGGGGACTAGCTCGGCCCGGTCCAGATACGCAGTATTTT.

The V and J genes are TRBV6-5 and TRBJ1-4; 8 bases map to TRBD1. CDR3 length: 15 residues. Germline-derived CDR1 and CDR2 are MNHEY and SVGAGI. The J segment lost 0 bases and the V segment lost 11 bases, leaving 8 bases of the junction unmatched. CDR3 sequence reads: CAARQGPATNEKLFF. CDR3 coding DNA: TGTGCCGCCCGACAGGGGCCTGCAACTAATGAAAAACTGTTTTTT.

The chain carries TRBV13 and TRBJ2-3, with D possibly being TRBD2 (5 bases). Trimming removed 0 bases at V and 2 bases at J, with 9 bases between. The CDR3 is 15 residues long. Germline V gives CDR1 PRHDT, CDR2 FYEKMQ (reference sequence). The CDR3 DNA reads TGTGCCAGCAGCTTAGGCCGGGAATACACAGATACGCAGTATTTT. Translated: CASSLGREYTDTQYF. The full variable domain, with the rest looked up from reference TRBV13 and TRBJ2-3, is AAGVIQSPRHLIKEKRETATLKCYPIPRHDTVYWYQQGPGQDPQFLISFYEKMQSDKGSIPDRFSAQQFSDYHSELNMSSLELGDSALYFCASSLGREYTDTQYFGPGTRLTVL.

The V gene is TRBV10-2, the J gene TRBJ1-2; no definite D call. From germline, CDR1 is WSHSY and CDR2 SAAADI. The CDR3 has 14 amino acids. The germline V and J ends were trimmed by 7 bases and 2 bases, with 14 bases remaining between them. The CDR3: CASKMVGRNYGYTF. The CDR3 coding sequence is TGCGCCAGCAAAATGGTGGGCAGGAACTATGGCTACACCTTC.

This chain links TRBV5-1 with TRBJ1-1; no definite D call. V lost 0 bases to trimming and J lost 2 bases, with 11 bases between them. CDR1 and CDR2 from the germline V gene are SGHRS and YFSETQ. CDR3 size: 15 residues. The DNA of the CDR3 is TGCGCCAGCAGCTTGGTTGCCGGGCGAAACACTGAAGCTTTCTTT. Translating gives CASSLVAGRNTEAFF.

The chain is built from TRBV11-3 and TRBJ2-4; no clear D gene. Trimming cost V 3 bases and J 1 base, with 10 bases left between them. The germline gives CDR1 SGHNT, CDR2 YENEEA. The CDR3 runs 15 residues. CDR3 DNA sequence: TGTGCCAGCAGCTTGGAGCCGGGCGCCAAAAACATTCAGTACTTC. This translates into CASSLEPGAKNIQYF.

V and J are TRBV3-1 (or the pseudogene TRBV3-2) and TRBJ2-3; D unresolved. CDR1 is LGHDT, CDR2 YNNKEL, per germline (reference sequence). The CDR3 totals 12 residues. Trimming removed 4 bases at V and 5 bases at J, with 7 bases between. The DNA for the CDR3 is TGTGCCAGCAGCCGGCTAGGAGATACGCAGTATTTT. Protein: CASSRLGDTQYF.

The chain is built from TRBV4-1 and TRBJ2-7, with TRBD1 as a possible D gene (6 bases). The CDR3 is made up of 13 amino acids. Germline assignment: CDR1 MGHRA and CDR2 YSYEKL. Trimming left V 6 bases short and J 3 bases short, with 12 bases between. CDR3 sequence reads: CASRHPGHYEQYF. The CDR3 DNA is TGCGCCAGCAGACACCCGGGACACTACGAGCAGTACTTC.

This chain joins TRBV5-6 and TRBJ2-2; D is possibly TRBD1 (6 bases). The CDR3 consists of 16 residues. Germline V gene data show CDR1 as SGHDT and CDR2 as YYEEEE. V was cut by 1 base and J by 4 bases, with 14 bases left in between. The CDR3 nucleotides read TGTGCCAGCAGCTTGCGAAAGGGGGTCTCCACCGGGGAGCTGTTTTTT. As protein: CASSLRKGVSTGELFF.

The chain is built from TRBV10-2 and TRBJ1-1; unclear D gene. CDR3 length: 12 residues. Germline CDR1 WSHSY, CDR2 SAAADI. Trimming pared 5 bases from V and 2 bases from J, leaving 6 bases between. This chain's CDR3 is CASSPGNTEAFF. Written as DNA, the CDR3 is TGCGCCAGCAGTCCGGGCAACACTGAAGCTTTCTTT.

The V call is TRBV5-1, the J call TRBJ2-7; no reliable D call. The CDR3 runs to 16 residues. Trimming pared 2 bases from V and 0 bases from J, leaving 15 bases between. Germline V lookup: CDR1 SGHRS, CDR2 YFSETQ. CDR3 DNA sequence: TGCGCCAGCAGCTTCACACGCAGCTCGAGCTCCTACGAGCAGTACTTC. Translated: CASSFTRSSSSYEQYF.

CDR3 residues: CASSWDRGRGNYGYTF. CDR3 bases: TGTGCCAGCAGCTGGGACAGGGGACGAGGTAACTATGGCTACACCTTC. The gene calls are TRBV7-9 and TRBJ1-2, with 10 bases fitting TRBD1. This CDR3 is 16 amino acids long. The germline CDR1 and CDR2 sequences are SEHNR and FQNEAQ (reference sequence). V shed 4 bases and J 1 base; nucleotides not matched to a gene: 6.

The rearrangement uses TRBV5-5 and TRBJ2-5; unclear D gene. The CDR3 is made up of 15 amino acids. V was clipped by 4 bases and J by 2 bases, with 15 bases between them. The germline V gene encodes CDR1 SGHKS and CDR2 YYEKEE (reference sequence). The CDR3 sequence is CASSPSRVGQETQYF. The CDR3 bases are TGTGCCAGCAGCCCGAGCCGGGTTGGACAAGAGACCCAGTACTTC.

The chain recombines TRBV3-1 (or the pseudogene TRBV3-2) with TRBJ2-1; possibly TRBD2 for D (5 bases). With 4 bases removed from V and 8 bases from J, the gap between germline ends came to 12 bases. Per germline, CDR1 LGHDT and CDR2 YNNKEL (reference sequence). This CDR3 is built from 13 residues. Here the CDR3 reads CASSPFEGHEQFF. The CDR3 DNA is TGTGCCAGCAGCCCCTTCGAGGGTCATGAGCAGTTCTTC.

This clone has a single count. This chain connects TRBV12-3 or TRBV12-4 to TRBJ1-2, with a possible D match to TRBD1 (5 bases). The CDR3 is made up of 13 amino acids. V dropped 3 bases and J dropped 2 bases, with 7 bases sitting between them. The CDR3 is CASSFAGNYGYTF. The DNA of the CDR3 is TGTGCCAGCAGTTTCGCAGGGAACTATGGCTACACCTTC.

CDR3 sequence: CASSSPTATYEQYF. CDR3 coding DNA: TGTGCCAGCAGCTCGCCGACAGCCACCTACGAGCAGTACTTC. This rearrangement joins TRBV7-9 to TRBJ2-7, with D possibly matching TRBD1 (5 bases). Germline CDR1 and CDR2: SEHNR and FQNEAQ (reference sequence). This CDR3 region has 14 residues. Trimming cost V 4 bases and J 2 bases, with 12 bases left between them.

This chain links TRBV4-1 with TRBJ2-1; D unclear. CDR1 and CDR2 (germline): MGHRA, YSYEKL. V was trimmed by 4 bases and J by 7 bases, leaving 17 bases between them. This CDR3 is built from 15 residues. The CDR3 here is CASSPRLVRLNEQFF. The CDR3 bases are TGCGCCAGCAGCCCGCGGCTAGTAAGACTTAATGAGCAGTTCTTC.

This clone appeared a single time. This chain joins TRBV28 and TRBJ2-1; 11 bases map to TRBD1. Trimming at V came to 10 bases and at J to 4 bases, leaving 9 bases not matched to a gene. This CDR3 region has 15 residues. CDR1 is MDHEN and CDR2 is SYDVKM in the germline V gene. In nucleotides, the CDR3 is TGTGCCATCCTCGGACAGGGGGCGGGTTACAATGAGCAGTTCTTC. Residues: CAILGQGAGYNEQFF.

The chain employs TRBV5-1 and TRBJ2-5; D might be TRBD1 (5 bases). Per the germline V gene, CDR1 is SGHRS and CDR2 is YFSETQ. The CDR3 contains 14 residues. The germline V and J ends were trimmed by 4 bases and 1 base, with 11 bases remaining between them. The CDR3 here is CASSETVLQETQYF. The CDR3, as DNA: TGCGCCAGCAGCGAGACAGTTCTCCAAGAGACCCAGTACTTC.

The CDR3 DNA reads TGTGCCAGCACCCAGGGGGACACCAAAGGCAATGGCTACACCTTC. Protein product: CASTQGDTKGNGYTF. The chain combines TRBV25-1 with TRBJ1-2; 7 bases fit TRBD1. This CDR3 has 15 amino acids. Trimming removed 7 bases from V and 6 bases from J; junction bases left unmatched: 14. Germline loops: CDR1 MGHDK, CDR2 SYGVNS.

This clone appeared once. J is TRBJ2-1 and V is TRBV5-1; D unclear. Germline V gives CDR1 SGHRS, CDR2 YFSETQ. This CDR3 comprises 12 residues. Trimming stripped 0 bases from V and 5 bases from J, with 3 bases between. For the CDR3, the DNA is TGCGCCAGCAGCTTGGTAAACAATGAGCAGTTCTTC. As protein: CASSLVNNEQFF.

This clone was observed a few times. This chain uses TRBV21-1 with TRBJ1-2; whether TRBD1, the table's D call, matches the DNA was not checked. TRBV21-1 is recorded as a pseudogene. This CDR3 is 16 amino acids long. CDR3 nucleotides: TGTGCCAGCAGCAAAGCCGGGACAGGGGGCGGATATGGCTACACCTTC. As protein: CASSKAGTGGGYGYTF.